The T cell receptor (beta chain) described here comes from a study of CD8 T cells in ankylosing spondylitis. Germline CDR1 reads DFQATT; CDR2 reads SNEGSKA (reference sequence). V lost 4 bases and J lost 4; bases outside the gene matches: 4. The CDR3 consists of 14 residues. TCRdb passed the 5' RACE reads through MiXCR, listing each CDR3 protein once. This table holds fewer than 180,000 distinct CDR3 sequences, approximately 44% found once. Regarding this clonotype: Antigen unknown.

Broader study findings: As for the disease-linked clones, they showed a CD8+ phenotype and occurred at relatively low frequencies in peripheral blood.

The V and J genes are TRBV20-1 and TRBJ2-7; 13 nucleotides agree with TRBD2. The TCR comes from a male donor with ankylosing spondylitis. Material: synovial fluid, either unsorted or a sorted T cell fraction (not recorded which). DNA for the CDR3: TGCAGTGCTACCGGACTAGCGGGAGCTTACGAGCAGTACTTC. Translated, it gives CSATGLAGAYEQYF.